A single sample is the source of the 18 T cell receptor beta chains below, sequenced in a study of beta chain features in type 1 diabetes. Of the isolated RNA, all was reverse transcribed, and so the sequenced material was expressed TCRB transcripts. Some clones are missing from TCRdb's copy, which holds only in-frame ones; the method was immunoSEQ multiplex PCR. The data contain about 410,000 clones, approximately 13% of them singletons. Source material: naive CD4+ T cells from blood. All receptors derive from a man aged 25 to 45 in good health.

This clone was counted a few times. This rearrangement joins TRBV7-2 to TRBJ2-7, with D tentatively TRBD2 (6 bases). V was cut by 5 bases and J by 7 bases, with 18 bases left in between. The CDR3 extends over 14 amino acids. Germline lookup yields CDR1 SGHTA and CDR2 FQGNSA. The CDR3 DNA reads TGTGCCAGCAGCCGTGGGGACTCCCGGTGGGAGCAGTACGTC. Translation: CASSRGDSRWEQYV.

This clone has only a few counts. The chain combines TRBV7-3 with TRBJ2-5, with 14 bases fitting TRBD2. The length of the CDR3 is 16 residues. The germline V gene encodes CDR1 SGHTA and CDR2 FQGTGA. Trimming cost V 5 bases and J 2 bases; bases outside gene matches: 4. CDR3 sequence reads: CASSVGTSGSQETQYF. Written as DNA, the CDR3 is TGTGCCAGCAGCGTAGGGACTAGCGGGAGTCAAGAGACCCAGTACTTC.

V is TRBV5-4 and J is TRBJ2-3; D is ambiguous. The CDR3 has 15 amino acids. V lost 2 bases, J lost 0 bases, and 10 bases lay in between. Looked up from germline, CDR1 is SGHNT and CDR2 is YYREEE (reference sequence). CDR3 sequence: CASSFMRPSTDTQYF. Here the CDR3 DNA reads TGTGCCAGCAGCTTTATGAGGCCTAGCACAGATACGCAGTATTTT.

The sample holds a few counts of this clone. The rearrangement joins TRBV5-6 to TRBJ2-1; D is tentatively TRBD1 or TRBD2 (5 bases each). The CDR3 has 17 residues. CDR1 SGHDT and CDR2 YYEEEE come from the germline V gene. Trimming cost V 1 base and J 8 bases, with 22 bases left between them. CDR3 sequence: CASSLRLAGTQVDEQFF. In nucleotides, the CDR3 is TGTGCCAGCAGCTTGAGGTTGGCAGGGACCCAAGTTGATGAGCAGTTCTTC.

The table lists this clone with a few counts. V usage is TRBV9 and J usage is TRBJ2-3, with TRBD2 matching 8 bases. V lost 0 bases and J lost 6; bases outside the gene matches: 3. The CDR3 totals 14 residues. Germline V gene sequence: CDR1 SGDLS, CDR2 YYNGEE. The CDR3 DNA follows: TGTGCCAGCAGCGTAGGTAGCGGGGTGGATACGCAGTATTTT. Translating gives CASSVGSGVDTQYF. Based on the CDR3 plus reference TRBV9 and TRBJ2-3, the full variable domain is DSGVTQTPKHLITATGQRVTLRCSPRSGDLSVYWYQQSLDQGLQFLIQYYNGEERAKGNILERFSAQQFPDLHSELNLSSLELGDSALYFCASSVGSGVDTQYFGPGTRLTVL.

The gene calls are TRBV7-8 and TRBJ2-1; 9 nucleotides line up with TRBD2. V was clipped by 5 bases and J by 4 bases; unmatched bases: 9. CDR1 and CDR2 from the germline V gene are SGHVS and FQNEAQ. The CDR3 extends over 16 amino acids. CDR3 bases: TGTGCCAGCAGCCCTCGAACGACTAGCGGTTACAATGAGCAGTTCTTC. This codes for CASSPRTTSGYNEQFF.

The chain links TRBV6-5 to TRBJ2-7, with no clear D. V shed 7 bases and J shed 2 bases, with 9 bases lying between them. CDR1 and CDR2 (germline): MNHEY, SVGAGI. The CDR3 contains 12 residues. Written as DNA, the CDR3 is TGTGCCAGCACCTACGACCCCTACGAGCAGTACGTC. Its translation is CASTYDPYEQYV.

The chain uses TRBV18 and TRBJ1-5; TRBD1 might be the D (5 bases). Trimming left V 5 bases short and J 0 bases short, with 5 bases between. Germline V gives CDR1 KGHSH, CDR2 LQKENI. This CDR3 has 13 residues. In DNA, the CDR3 is TGTGCCAGCTCAAGGGGTAGCAATCAGCCCCAGCATTTT. Translated: CASSRGSNQPQHF.

The chain combines TRBV27 with TRBJ1-2; D is undetermined. V shed 2 bases and J shed 5 bases, with 9 bases lying between them. The V gene's germline CDR1 is MNHEY and CDR2 SMNVEV (reference sequence). This CDR3 is 13 amino acids long. This CDR3 reads CASSLMPDYGYTF. Written as DNA, the CDR3 is TGTGCCAGCAGTTTAATGCCAGATTATGGCTACACCTTC.

This clone was observed a handful of times. The gene calls are TRBV6-5 and TRBJ1-4; TRBD1 agrees at 7 bases. CDR3 length: 15 residues. The germline gives CDR1 MNHEY, CDR2 SVGAGI. V shed 2 bases, J shed 1 base, and the junction held 1 base outside the gene matches. The CDR3 bases are TGTGCCAGCAGTTACCAGGGGGTAACTAATGAAAAACTGTTTTTT. Protein product: CASSYQGVTNEKLFF.

There are a few counts of this clone. This chain joins TRBV6-1 and TRBJ2-7, with TRBD2 as a possible D gene (5 bases). Germline V lookup: CDR1 MNHNS, CDR2 SASEGT. V gave up 0 bases and J gave up 6 bases, with 6 bases separating them. The CDR3 length is 12 residues. This CDR3 is CASSEAGAEQYV. The CDR3 DNA reads TGTGCCAGCAGTGAAGCGGGAGCCGAGCAGTACGTC.

V is TRBV30 and J is TRBJ1-1; no clear D gene. The CDR3 length is 14 residues. Germline CDR1 and CDR2: GTSNPN and SVGIG (reference sequence). V was shortened by 5 bases and J by 0 bases, with 13 bases between the two germline ends. The DNA for the CDR3 is TGTGCCTGGGCGAATGGGAGGGTGAACACTGAAGCTTTCTTT. Translation: CAWANGRVNTEAFF.

This clone was detected a few times. The V and J genes are TRBV7-2 and TRBJ1-3; D uncertain. The CDR3 totals 13 residues. Trimming shortened V by 8 bases and J by 2 bases, and 10 bases separated the two germline ends. CDR1 SGHTA and CDR2 FQGNSA come from the germline V gene. The CDR3 coding sequence is TGTGCCAGCGGAATTATGGCTGGAAACACCATATATTTT. This gives the protein CASGIMAGNTIYF.

The genes are TRBV14 and TRBJ1-1; D gene unclear. With 1 base removed from V and 9 bases from J, the gap between germline ends came to 9 bases. This CDR3 is built from 12 residues. Germline values: CDR1 SGHDN, CDR2 FVKESK. In nucleotides, the CDR3 is TGTGCCAGCAGCCAAGTGCGGGCGAAAGCTTTCTTT. It translates to CASSQVRAKAFF. Together with reference TRBV14 and TRBJ1-1, the CDR3 gives the full variable domain: EAGVTQFPSHSVIEKGQTVTLRCDPISGHDNLYWYRRVMGKEIKFLLHFVKESKQDESGMPNNRFLAERTGGTYSTLKVQPAELEDSGVYFCASSQVRAKAFFGQGTRLTVV.

This chain links TRBV7-9 with TRBJ1-2; no definite D call. The CDR3 extends over 15 amino acids. Germline V gene lookup returns CDR1 SEHNR and CDR2 FQNEAQ (reference sequence). V was trimmed by 5 bases and J by 2 bases, leaving 15 bases between them. The CDR3 reads CASSTTVEKNYGYTF. CDR3 nucleotides: TGTGCCAGCAGCACCACGGTTGAGAAAAACTATGGCTACACCTTC.

This chain joins TRBV4-1 and TRBJ2-4; D gene ambiguous. Germline CDR1 MGHRA, CDR2 YSYEKL. Between the trimmed V and J ends, which lost 0 bases and 0 bases, there was a span of 21 bases. There are 20 residues in the CDR3. CDR3 in amino acids: CASSQDSGGVGPLAKNIQYF. The CDR3 DNA follows: TGCGCCAGCAGCCAAGATAGTGGCGGAGTGGGTCCCTTAGCCAAAAACATTCAGTACTTC.

This chain connects TRBV18 to TRBJ2-1, with 8 positions matching TRBD2. This CDR3 is 16 amino acids long. CDR1 and CDR2 (germline): KGHSH, LQKENI. The ends lost 2 bases at V and 5 bases at J; junction bases unmatched: 8. CDR3 sequence: CASSPIAGKPHNEQFF. The CDR3 DNA is TGTGCCAGCTCACCAATAGCGGGAAAACCTCACAATGAGCAGTTCTTC.

Of note for this clone: The identical CDR3 is also encoded by other nucleotide sequences in the sample. The CDR3 is CASSSTYQETQYF. The DNA for the CDR3 is TGTGCCAGCAGTTCTACGTACCAAGAGACCCAGTACTTC. The chain links TRBV7-2 to TRBJ2-5, with D unclear. V lost 6 bases and J 0 bases, leaving 8 bases between the germline ends. Germline CDR1 is SGHTA and CDR2 is FQGNSA. This CDR3 has 13 residues. The variable domain in full, with the rest retrieved from reference TRBV7-2 and TRBJ2-5, is GAGVSQSPSNKVTEKGKDVELRCDPISGHTALYWYRQSLGQGLEFLIYFQGNSAPDKSGLPSDRFSAERTGGSVSTLTIQRTQQEDSAVYLCASSSTYQETQYFGPGTRLLVL.